These 22 T cell receptor beta chains originate from one sample sequenced in a study of cytomegalovirus exposure and HLA in healthy donors (dated by TCRdb to between 2016 and 2019). Library preparation was by the immunoSEQ multiplex PCR assay. The multiplex PCR relied on a mix of 60 forward primers for TCR Vbeta segments and 13 reverse primers for TCR Jbeta segments. TCRdb took over this immuneACCESS table, retaining in-frame rearrangements with V and J assigned. Such tables are incomplete; in checked studies, under half of the missing clones stem from an unresolved V gene, and the remainder is unexplained. The sample has about 200,000 clones on record, approximately 86% of them singletons. Around 0.3% of the sample is in the top ten clones. Sequenced input: PBMCs. These receptors were taken from a woman in her 30s in good health and CMV-seronegative.

CDR3 bases: TGTGCCAGCTCCGGCGCGCAGGGTTCCTACAATGAGCAGTTCTTC. This encodes CASSGAQGSYNEQFF. The V call is TRBV18, the J call TRBJ2-1; D may be TRBD1 (5 bases). Between the trimmed V and J ends, which lost 6 bases and 1 base, there was a span of 13 bases. Germline V gene lookup returns CDR1 KGHSH and CDR2 LQKENI. The CDR3 length is 15 residues. Complete variable domain (other parts from reference TRBV18 and TRBJ2-1): NAGVMQNPRHLVRRRGQEARLRCSPMKGHSHVYWYRQLPEEGLKFMVYLQKENIIDESGMPKERFSAEFPKEGPSILRIQQVVRGDSAAYFCASSGAQGSYNEQFFGPGTRLTVL.

The rearrangement links TRBV28 to TRBJ1-5; weak D call: TRBD1 (6 bases). V was shortened by 8 bases and J by 5 bases, with 19 bases between the two germline ends. Looked up from germline, CDR1 is MDHEN and CDR2 is SYDVKM. The CDR3 spans 15 residues. DNA for the CDR3: TGTGCCAGCTCACCGGGGGGCAAAAGAGATCAGCCCCAGCATTTT. Amino acid sequence: CASSPGGKRDQPQHF. Based on the CDR3 plus reference TRBV28 and TRBJ1-5, the full variable domain is DVKVTQSSRYLVKRTGEKVFLECVQDMDHENMFWYRQDPGLGLRLIYFSYDVKMKEKGDIPEGYSVSREKKERFSLILESASTNQTSMYLCASSPGGKRDQPQHFGDGTRLSIL.

The chain recombines TRBV6-6 with TRBJ2-5, with 14 bases that match TRBD2. This CDR3 has 14 residues. Germline-derived CDR1 and CDR2 are MNHNY and SVGAGI (reference sequence). The trim removed 10 bases at V and 3 bases at J, leaving 4 bases unmatched. The chain's CDR3 is CATGTSGGEETQYF. In DNA, the CDR3 is TGTGCCACCGGGACTAGCGGGGGAGAAGAGACCCAGTACTTC.

With regard to this clone: The junction does not match germline at one end; this may be a read error. V and J are TRBV27 and TRBJ2-7, with 7 positions matching TRBD1. Germline CDR1 reads MNHEY; CDR2 reads SMNVEV (reference sequence). The CDR3 extends over 13 amino acids. The CDR3 DNA follows: TGTGCCAGCAGTTCAGGGGGTTCCTTCGAGCAGTACTTC. Amino acid sequence: CASSSGGSFEQYF.

The chain carries TRBV9 and TRBJ2-7; 8 bases agree with TRBD1. V gave up 4 bases and J gave up 3 bases; unmatched junction bases: 3. This CDR3 has 13 amino acids. Germline V lookup: CDR1 SGDLS, CDR2 YYNGEE. CDR3 nucleotide sequence: TGTGCCAGCAGCATTGGACAGGGCTACGAGCAGTACTTC. Translating gives CASSIGQGYEQYF.

The genes are TRBV7-2 and TRBJ2-5, with a possible D match to TRBD2 (6 bases). Germline CDR1 SGHTA, CDR2 FQGNSA. There are 13 residues in the CDR3. The germline V and J ends were trimmed by 5 bases and 1 base, with 8 bases remaining between them. This CDR3 reads CASSRAGQETQYF. In nucleotides, the CDR3 is TGTGCCAGCAGCCGAGCGGGCCAAGAGACCCAGTACTTC.

The V and J genes are TRBV5-1 and TRBJ2-1, with 15 bases aligning to TRBD2. This CDR3 region has 17 residues. CDR1 is SGHRS and CDR2 is YFSETQ in the germline V gene. V dropped 0 bases and J dropped 10; count of bases not matched to a gene: 8. CDR3 amino acids: CASSLGQGGLAGGEQFF. In nucleotides, the CDR3 is TGCGCCAGCAGCTTGGGGCAGGGAGGACTAGCGGGAGGGGAGCAGTTCTTC.

The chain employs TRBV29-1 and TRBJ2-2; possibly TRBD1 for D (6 bases). Germline CDR1 reads SQVTM; CDR2 reads ANQGSEA. The CDR3 is 14 amino acids. Between the trimmed V and J ends, which lost 3 bases and 3 bases, there was a span of 11 bases. In DNA, the CDR3 is TGCAGCGTTGAGTGGGACAAATACACCGGGGAGCTGTTTTTT. It is translated as CSVEWDKYTGELFF.

The chain links TRBV5-6 to TRBJ2-7, with 9 bases lining up with TRBD1. The CDR3 totals 18 residues. Germline V lookup: CDR1 SGHDT, CDR2 YYEEEE. J was trimmed by 3 bases and V by 4 bases; bases with no gene match: 17. CDR3 sequence reads: CASSPLGGGQGRDYEQYF. CDR3 nucleotide sequence: TGTGCCAGCAGCCCTCTAGGGGGGGGACAGGGAAGGGACTACGAGCAGTACTTC.

The chain joins TRBV10-1 to TRBJ2-7; 7 bases line up with TRBD1. Germline CDR1 reads WNHNN; CDR2 reads SYGVQD (reference sequence). The CDR3 extends over 14 amino acids. The V gene end was trimmed by 3 bases and the J gene end by 6 bases; junction bases not matched to a gene: 8. The CDR3, as DNA: TGCGCCAGCAGTGACCGACAGGGATCGGGCGAGCAGTACTTC. Its protein product is CASSDRQGSGEQYF.

The V gene is TRBV5-1, the J gene TRBJ1-5, with a weak D call TRBD1 (6 bases). The CDR3 covers 15 residues. Germline CDR1 SGHRS, CDR2 YFSETQ. V shed 0 bases and J shed 5 bases, with 12 bases lying between them. Here the CDR3 DNA reads TGCGCCAGCAGCTTGGATGCAGGGGTTGATCAGCCCCAGCATTTT. This gives the protein CASSLDAGVDQPQHF. Using reference TRBV5-1 and TRBJ1-5 for the parts outside the CDR3, the full variable domain is KAGVTQTPRYLIKTRGQQVTLSCSPISGHRSVSWYQQTPGQGLQFLFEYFSETQRNKGNFPGRFSGRQFSNSRSEMNVSTLELGDSALYLCASSLDAGVDQPQHFGDGTRLSIL.

This rearrangement joins TRBV29-1 to TRBJ2-1; 10 bases match TRBD2. Germline CDR1 reads SQVTM; CDR2 reads ANQGSEA. The J segment lost 7 bases and the V segment lost 4 bases, leaving 10 bases of the junction unmatched. The CDR3 contains 15 residues. The CDR3 DNA reads as TGCAGCGTTGCAATAGCGGGAGGTTCATTTAATGAGCAGTTCTTC. Amino acids: CSVAIAGGSFNEQFF.

J is TRBJ1-1 and V is TRBV7-9; TRBD1 might be the D (6 bases). V was trimmed by 5 bases and J by 3 bases, leaving 7 bases between them. Germline V gene sequence: CDR1 SEHNR, CDR2 FQNEAQ (reference sequence). CDR3 length equals 12 residues. The CDR3 DNA reads TGTGCCAGCAGCGCAGGGGACACTGAAGCTTTCTTT. The encoded protein is CASSAGDTEAFF.

About this clone: Within the sample, other DNA sequences also encode this same CDR3. The DNA for the CDR3 is TGTGCCAGCAGCTTAGACAGGGTATACGAGCAGTACTTC. Amino acids: CASSLDRVYEQYF. The rearrangement uses TRBV11-2 and TRBJ2-7, with D maybe TRBD1 (5 bases). The CDR3 extends over 13 amino acids. CDR1 is SGHAT and CDR2 is FQNNGV in the germline V gene. V lost 0 bases and J lost 4, with 7 bases in between.

The rearrangement links TRBV2 to TRBJ2-1; 7 nucleotides agree with TRBD1. Germline V gene sequence: CDR1 SNHLY, CDR2 FYNNEI. V lost 0 bases and J lost 10; bases outside the gene matches: 6. The length of the CDR3 is 14 residues. CDR3 sequence: CASSEAVTGREQFF. CDR3 bases: TGTGCCAGCAGTGAAGCGGTGACAGGGCGGGAGCAGTTCTTC.

The rearrangement links TRBV28 to TRBJ2-7, with TRBD1 as a possible D gene (5 bases). The CDR3 extends over 14 amino acids. Trimming left V 10 bases short and J 5 bases short, with 21 bases between. Germline-derived CDR1 and CDR2 are MDHEN and SYDVKM. The CDR3 sequence is CATHQQVPGHEQYF. Written as DNA, the CDR3 is TGTGCCACCCACCAACAGGTGCCGGGCCACGAGCAGTACTTC.

In the case of this clone: One end of the junction does not line up with germline, which may come from a read error. The CDR3 DNA reads TGCGCCAGCGGTGACCCTAGCGGGGGGGGAGATACGCAGTATTTT. Translation gives CASGDPSGGGDTQYF. J is TRBJ2-3 and V is TRBV10-2; 12 bases align to TRBD2. The CDR3 runs to 15 residues. Per germline, CDR1 WSHSY and CDR2 SAAADI.

The rearrangement joins TRBV5-1 to TRBJ2-3; 7 positions match TRBD2. With 3 bases clipped from V and 0 bases from J, the junction kept 4 bases outside the gene matches. Germline V lookup: CDR1 SGHRS, CDR2 YFSETQ. The CDR3 totals 15 residues. The CDR3 nucleotides are TGCGCCAGCAGCTGGTCGGGGGGAAGCACAGATACGCAGTATTTT. Encoded protein: CASSWSGGSTDTQYF.

The chain joins TRBV5-6 to TRBJ2-5; 7 bases align to TRBD1. From germline, CDR1 is SGHDT and CDR2 YYEEEE. Trimming cost V 0 bases and J 5 bases; bases outside gene matches: 1. The CDR3 contains 13 residues. CDR3 in amino acids: CASSLGGQETQYF. CDR3 coding DNA: TGTGCCAGCAGCTTGGGGGGACAGGAGACCCAGTACTTC.

The V gene is TRBV27, the J gene TRBJ1-1, with D possibly TRBD1 on 6 matching bases. Trimming shortened V by 0 bases and J by 4 bases, and 15 bases separated the two germline ends. Germline V lookup: CDR1 MNHEY, CDR2 SMNVEV (reference sequence). This CDR3 is built from 16 residues. DNA of the CDR3: TGTGCCAGCAGTTTATCGGGCAGGGGATGGGGCACTGAAGCTTTCTTT. Protein: CASSLSGRGWGTEAFF.

The chain employs TRBV5-6 and TRBJ2-7; D is unresolved. V shed 0 bases and J shed 2 bases, with 6 bases lying between them. Germline CDR1 SGHDT, CDR2 YYEEEE. The CDR3 has 13 amino acids. CDR3 bases: TGTGCCAGCAGCTTGGTTCAGACCTACGAGCAGTACTTC. Amino acids: CASSLVQTYEQYF.

The chain uses TRBV7-9 and TRBJ2-2; TRBD2 is a possible D gene (5 bases). This CDR3 has 15 amino acids. Trimming took 7 bases from V and 7 from J, leaving 19 bases between them. Germline loops: CDR1 SEHNR, CDR2 FQNEAQ (reference sequence). DNA of the CDR3: TGTGCCAGCATCCCAATAACTAGGTCTGGCGGGGAGCTGTTTTTT. It yields the protein CASIPITRSGGELFF.